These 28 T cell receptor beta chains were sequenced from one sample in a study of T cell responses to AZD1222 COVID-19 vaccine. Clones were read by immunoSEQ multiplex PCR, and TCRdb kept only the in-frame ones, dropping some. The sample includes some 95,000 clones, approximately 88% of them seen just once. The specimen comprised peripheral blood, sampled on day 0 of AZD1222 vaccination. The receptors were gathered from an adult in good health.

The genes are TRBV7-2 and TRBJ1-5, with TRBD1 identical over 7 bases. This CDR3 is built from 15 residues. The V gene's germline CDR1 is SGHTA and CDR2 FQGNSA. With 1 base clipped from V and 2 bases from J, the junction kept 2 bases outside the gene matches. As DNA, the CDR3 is TGTGCCAGCAGCTTAGACAGGGGCGGCAATCAGCCCCAGCATTTT. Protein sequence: CASSLDRGGNQPQHF. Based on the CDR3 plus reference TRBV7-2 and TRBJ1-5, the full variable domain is GAGVSQSPSNKVTEKGKDVELRCDPISGHTALYWYRQSLGQGLEFLIYFQGNSAPDKSGLPSDRFSAERTGGSVSTLTIQRTQQEDSAVYLCASSLDRGGNQPQHFGDGTRLSIL.

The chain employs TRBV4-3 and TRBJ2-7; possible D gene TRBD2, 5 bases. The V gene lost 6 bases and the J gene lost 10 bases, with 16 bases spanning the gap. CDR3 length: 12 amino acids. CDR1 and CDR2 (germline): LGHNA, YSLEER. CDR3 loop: CASSGSGAVQYF. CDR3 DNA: TGCGCCAGCAGTGGGAGCGGCGCGGTACAGTACTTC.

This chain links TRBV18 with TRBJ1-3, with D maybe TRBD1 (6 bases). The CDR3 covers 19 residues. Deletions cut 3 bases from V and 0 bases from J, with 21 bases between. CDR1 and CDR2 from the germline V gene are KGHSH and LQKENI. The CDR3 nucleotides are TGTGCCAGCTCACCCCAACAGAGGGACACGGCAGCCTCTGGAAACACCATATATTTT. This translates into CASSPQQRDTAASGNTIYF.

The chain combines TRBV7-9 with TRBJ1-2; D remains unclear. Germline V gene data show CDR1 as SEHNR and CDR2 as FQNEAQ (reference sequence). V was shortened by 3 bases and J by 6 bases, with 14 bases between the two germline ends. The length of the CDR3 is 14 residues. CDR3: CASSLAPTENGYTF. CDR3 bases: TGTGCCAGCAGCTTGGCCCCCACGGAGAATGGCTACACCTTC.

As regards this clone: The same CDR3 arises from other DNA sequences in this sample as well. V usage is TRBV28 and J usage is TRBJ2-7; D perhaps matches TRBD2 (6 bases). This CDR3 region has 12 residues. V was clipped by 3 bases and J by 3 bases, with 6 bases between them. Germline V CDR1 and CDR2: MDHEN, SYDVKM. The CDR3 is CASSLRGYEQYF. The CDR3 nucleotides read TGTGCCAGCAGTTTGCGGGGCTACGAGCAGTACTTC.

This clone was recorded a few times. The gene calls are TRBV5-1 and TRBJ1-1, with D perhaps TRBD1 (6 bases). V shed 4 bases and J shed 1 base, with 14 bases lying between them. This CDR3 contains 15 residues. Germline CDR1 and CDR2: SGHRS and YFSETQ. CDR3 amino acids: CASSGRDNWNTEAFF. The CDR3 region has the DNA TGCGCCAGCAGCGGCCGGGACAACTGGAACACTGAAGCTTTCTTT.

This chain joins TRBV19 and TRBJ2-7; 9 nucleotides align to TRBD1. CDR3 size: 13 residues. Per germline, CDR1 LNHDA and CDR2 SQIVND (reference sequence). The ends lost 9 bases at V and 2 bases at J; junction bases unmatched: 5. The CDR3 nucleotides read TGTGCCAGCGGGACAGGGAGAACCTACGAGCAGTACTTC. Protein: CASGTGRTYEQYF.

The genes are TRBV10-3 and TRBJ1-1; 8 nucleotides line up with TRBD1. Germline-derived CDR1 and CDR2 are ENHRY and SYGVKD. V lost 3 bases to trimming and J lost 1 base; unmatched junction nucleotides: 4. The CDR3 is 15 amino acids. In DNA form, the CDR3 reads TGTGCCATCAGTGACCCGGGACAGGCGAACACTGAAGCTTTCTTT. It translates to CAISDPGQANTEAFF.

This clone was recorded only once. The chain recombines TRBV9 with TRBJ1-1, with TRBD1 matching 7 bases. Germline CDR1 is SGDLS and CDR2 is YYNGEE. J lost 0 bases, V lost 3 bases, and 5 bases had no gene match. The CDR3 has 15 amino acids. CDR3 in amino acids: CASSGVTGVNTEAFF. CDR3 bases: TGTGCCAGCAGCGGGGTAACAGGGGTGAACACTGAAGCTTTCTTT.

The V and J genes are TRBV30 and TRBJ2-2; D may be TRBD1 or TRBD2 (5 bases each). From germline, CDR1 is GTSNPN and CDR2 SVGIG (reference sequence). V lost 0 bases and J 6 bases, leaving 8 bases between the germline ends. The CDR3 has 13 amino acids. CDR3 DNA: TGTGCCTGGAGTGTGGGGGAAGCCGGGGAGCTGTTTTTT. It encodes CAWSVGEAGELFF.

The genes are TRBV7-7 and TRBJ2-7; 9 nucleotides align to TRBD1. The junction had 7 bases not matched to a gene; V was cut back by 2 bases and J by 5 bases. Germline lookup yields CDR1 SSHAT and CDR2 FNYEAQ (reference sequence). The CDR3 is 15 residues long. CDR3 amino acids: CASSLSRTGDNEQYF. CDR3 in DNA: TGTGCCAGCAGCTTATCTCGGACAGGGGACAACGAGCAGTACTTC.

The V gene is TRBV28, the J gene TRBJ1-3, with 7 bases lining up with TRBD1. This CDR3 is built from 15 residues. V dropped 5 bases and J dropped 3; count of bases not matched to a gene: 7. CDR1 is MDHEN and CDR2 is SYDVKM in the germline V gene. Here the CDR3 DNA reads TGTGCCAGCAGTGCATATCGACAGGGTGGAAACACCATATATTTT. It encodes CASSAYRQGGNTIYF.

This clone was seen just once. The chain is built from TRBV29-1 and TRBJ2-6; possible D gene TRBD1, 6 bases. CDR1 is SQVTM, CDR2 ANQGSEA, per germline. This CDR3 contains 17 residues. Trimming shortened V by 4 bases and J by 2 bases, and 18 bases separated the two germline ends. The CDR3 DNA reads TGCAGCGTTGGGCTTCGGGGTACAGGGACTGGGGCCAACGTCCTGACTTTC. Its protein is CSVGLRGTGTGANVLTF.

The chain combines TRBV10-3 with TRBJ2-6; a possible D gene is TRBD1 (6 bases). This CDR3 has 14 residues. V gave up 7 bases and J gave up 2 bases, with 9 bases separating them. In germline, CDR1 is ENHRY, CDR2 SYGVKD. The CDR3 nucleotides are TGTGCCATCAACGCAGGGGCTGGGGCCAACGTCCTGACTTTC. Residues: CAINAGAGANVLTF.

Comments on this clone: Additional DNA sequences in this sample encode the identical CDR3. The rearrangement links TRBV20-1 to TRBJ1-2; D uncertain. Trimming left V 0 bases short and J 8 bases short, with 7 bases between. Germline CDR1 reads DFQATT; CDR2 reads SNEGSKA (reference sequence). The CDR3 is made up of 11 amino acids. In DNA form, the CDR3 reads TGCAGTGCTAGAGAGGGTGGGGGCTACACCTTC. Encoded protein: CSAREGGGYTF.

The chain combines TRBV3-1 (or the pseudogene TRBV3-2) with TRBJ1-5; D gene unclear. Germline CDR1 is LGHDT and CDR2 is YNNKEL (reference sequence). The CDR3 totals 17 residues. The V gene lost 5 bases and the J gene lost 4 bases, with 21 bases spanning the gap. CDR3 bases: TGTGCCAGCAGCGCCTCCAGTGGCGCAGGAGCGAATCAGCCCCAGCATTTT. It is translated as CASSASSGAGANQPQHF.

The CDR3 region has the DNA TGTGCCAGCAGCTTAGATTACGCCGGGGAGCTGTTTTTT. Its protein is CASSLDYAGELFF. V usage is TRBV13 and J usage is TRBJ2-2, with D hard to call. With 1 base removed from V and 6 bases from J, the gap between germline ends came to 6 bases. The CDR3 loop spans 13 amino acids. Germline CDR1 PRHDT, CDR2 FYEKMQ (reference sequence).

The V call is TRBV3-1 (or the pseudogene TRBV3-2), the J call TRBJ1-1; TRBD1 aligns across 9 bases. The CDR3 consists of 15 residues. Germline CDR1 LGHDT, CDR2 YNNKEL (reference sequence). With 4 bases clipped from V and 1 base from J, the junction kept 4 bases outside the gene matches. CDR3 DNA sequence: TGTGCCAGCAGCCTGAGGGACAGGGAGAACACTGAAGCTTTCTTT. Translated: CASSLRDRENTEAFF.

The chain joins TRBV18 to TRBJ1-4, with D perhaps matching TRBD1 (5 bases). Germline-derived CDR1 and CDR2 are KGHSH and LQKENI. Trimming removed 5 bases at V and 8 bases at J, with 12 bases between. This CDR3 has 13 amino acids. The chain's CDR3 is CASSLGAAEKLFF. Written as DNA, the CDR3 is TGTGCCAGCTCATTAGGGGCCGCGGAAAAACTGTTTTTT.

CDR3 DNA sequence: TGTGCTAGTGGTTTGGCCGCGGGGGGCGCCGGGGAGCTGTTTTTT. Its protein is CASGLAAGGAGELFF. J is TRBJ2-2 and V is TRBV12-5, with 8 bases aligning to TRBD2. In germline, CDR1 is LGHNT, CDR2 FRNRAP. Trimming took 1 base from V and 6 from J; bases not matched to a gene: 4. The CDR3 sequence is 15 residues long. The variable domain in full, completed from reference TRBV12-5 and TRBJ2-2, reads DARVTQTPRHKVTEMGQEVTMRCQPILGHNTVFWYRQTMMQGLELLAYFRNRAPLDDSGMPKDRFSAEMPDATLATLKIQPSEPRDSAVYFCASGLAAGGAGELFFGEGSRLTVL.

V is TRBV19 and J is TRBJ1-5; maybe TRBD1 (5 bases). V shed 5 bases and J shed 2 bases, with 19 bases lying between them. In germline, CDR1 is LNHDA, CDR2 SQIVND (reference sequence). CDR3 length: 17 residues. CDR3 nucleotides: TGTGCCAGTAGTGACCGGGACCACTTCACGGGCAATCAGCCCCAGCATTTT. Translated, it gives CASSDRDHFTGNQPQHF.

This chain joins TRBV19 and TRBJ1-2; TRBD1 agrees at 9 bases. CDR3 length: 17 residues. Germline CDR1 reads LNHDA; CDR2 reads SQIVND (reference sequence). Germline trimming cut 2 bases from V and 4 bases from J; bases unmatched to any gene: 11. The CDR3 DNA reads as TGTGCCAGTAGTATAATGCGTTCGGGGACAGGGCTCTATGGCTACACCTTC. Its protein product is CASSIMRSGTGLYGYTF.

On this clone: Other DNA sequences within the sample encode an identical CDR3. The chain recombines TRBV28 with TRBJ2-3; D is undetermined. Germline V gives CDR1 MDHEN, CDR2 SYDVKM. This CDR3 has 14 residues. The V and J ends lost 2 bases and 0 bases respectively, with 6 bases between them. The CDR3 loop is CASSLGGSTDTQYF. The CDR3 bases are TGTGCCAGCAGTTTAGGCGGAAGCACAGATACGCAGTATTTT.

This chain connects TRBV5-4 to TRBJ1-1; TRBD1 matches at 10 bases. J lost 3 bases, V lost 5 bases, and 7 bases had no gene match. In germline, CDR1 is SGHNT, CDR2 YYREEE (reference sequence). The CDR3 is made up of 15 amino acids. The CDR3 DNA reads TGTGCCAGCAGAAAGGCGGGACAGGGGTACACTGAAGCTTTCTTT. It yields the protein CASRKAGQGYTEAFF.

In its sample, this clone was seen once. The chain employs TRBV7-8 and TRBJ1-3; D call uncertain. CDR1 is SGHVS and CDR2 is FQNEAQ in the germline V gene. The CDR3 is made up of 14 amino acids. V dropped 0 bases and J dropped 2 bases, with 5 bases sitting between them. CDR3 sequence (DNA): TGTGCCAGCAGCTTAGCACAGACTGGAAACACCATATATTTT. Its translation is CASSLAQTGNTIYF.

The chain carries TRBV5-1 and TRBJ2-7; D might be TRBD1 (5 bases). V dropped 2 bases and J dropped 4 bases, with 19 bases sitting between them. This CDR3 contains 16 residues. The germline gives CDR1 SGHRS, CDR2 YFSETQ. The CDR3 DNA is TGCGCCAGCAGCTTAGCAGGGTCAGGCTCCTTTTACGAGCAGTACTTC. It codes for CASSLAGSGSFYEQYF.

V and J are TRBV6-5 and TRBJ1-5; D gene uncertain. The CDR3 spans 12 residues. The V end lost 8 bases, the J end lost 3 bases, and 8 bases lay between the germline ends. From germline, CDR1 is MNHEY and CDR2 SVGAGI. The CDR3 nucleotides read TGTGCCAGCGGATTTGACAATCAGCCCCAGCATTTT. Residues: CASGFDNQPQHF.

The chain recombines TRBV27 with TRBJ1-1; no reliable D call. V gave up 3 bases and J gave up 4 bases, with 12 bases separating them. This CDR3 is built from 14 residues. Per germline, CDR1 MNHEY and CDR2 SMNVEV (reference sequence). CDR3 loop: CASSLFAGGTEAFF. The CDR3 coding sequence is TGTGCCAGCAGTTTGTTCGCTGGAGGCACTGAAGCTTTCTTT.